This T cell receptor (beta chain) was retrieved from a study of T-cell memory formation after mild COVID-19. Study-wide background: Across donors, TCR clusters were largely donor specific.

This clonotype turned up a few times. As yet, its antigen is unknown. TCRdb re-derived calls from the 5' RACE reads in MiXCR, one entry per CDR3 protein. The sample gives 120,000 or so distinct CDR3 sequences, about 6% of which show up once; approximately 2% is in the top ten. The V end lost 0 bases, the J end lost 1 base, and 14 bases lay between the germline ends. This CDR3 has 17 residues. Germline V gene lookup returns CDR1 LGHNA and CDR2 YSLEER. General study results and limits: Cross-reactive memory appears to have joined, as suggested by some responding clones showing up in pre-infection memory.

This sequence was found in an adult woman who had mild COVID-19 (a few samples of this study predate the infection). Cell type and time point are not known. The sample comprised PBMCs or a T cell subset sorted from them (not recorded which). This chain connects TRBV4-3 to TRBJ2-3; TRBD2 might be the D (6 bases). The CDR3 protein is CASSQEWTNFGTDTQYF. CDR3 bases: TGCGCCAGCAGCCAAGAATGGACTAACTTCGGCACAGATACGCAGTATTTT.